The TCR beta chain under discussion was sequenced for a study of T cells in Graves' hyperthyroidism and ophthalmopathy. Broader study findings: The model predicted ophthalmopathy a median around 6.5 months before onset. Most clonotypes that expanded in the thyroid above 0.001 also showed up in blood.

Turning to this clonotype: Its specificity is not known.

Researchers amplified the TCR beta CDR3 regions from RNA transcripts. When the TCR CDR3 underwent first-round RT-PCR, the HTBI primer set was used. TCRdb ran MiXCR on the multiplex PCR reads and lists one entry per CDR3 protein. Of roughly 710,000 distinct CDR3 sequences detected, 35% appear once; the ten largest clones hold more than 25%. The source is a woman in her 40s with Graves' hyperthyroidism. The specimen sequenced was blood.

CDR3 sequence: CASSQDLGVKETQYF. For the CDR3, the DNA is TGCGCCAGCAGCCAAGATCTGGGGGTCAAAGAGACCCAGTACTTC. This chain uses TRBV4-3 with TRBJ2-5; possibly TRBD1 or TRBD2 for D (5 bases each). Trimming stripped 0 bases from V and 3 bases from J, with 11 bases between. Germline V gene sequence: CDR1 LGHNA, CDR2 YSLEER. The CDR3 loop spans 15 amino acids.